This T cell receptor beta chain originates from a study of radiotherapy plus CTLA-4 blockade in lung cancer. Study as a whole: Among patients, around 18% showed objective responses, and 25% to 35% had disease control.

The CDR3 contains 14 residues. V was pared by 1 base and J by 2 bases, with 1 base of the junction left unmatched. The germline CDR1 and CDR2 sequences are SEHNR and FQNEAQ (reference sequence). Alongside CTLA-4 blockade with ipilimumab, patients with chemo-refractory metastatic non-small-cell lung cancer received focal radiation. Sequenced by immunoSEQ multiplex PCR; TCRdb stores in-frame clones only, minus some. This sample yields 81,000 or so clones, of which under 85% are seen a single time; more than 14% belongs to the top ten. Findings and caveats of the study: Blood TCR clones of tumor origin expanded after radiotherapy plus ipilimumab. Interferon-beta, together with early blood T cell clone dynamics, reportedly best predicted response.

About this clone itself: As yet, its antigen is unknown.

The sequence derives from a human donor with non-small cell lung cancer that progressed on radiotherapy plus ipilimumab. This material consisted of peripheral blood, taken from a patient treated with radiotherapy plus ipilimumab. The chain has TRBV7-9 and TRBJ2-7; 8 nucleotides agree with TRBD2. This CDR3 reads CASSLVGGAYEQYF. DNA of the CDR3: TGTGCCAGCAGCTTAGTCGGGGGGGCCTACGAGCAGTACTTC.